This T cell receptor (beta chain) stems from a study of control samples from healthy donors and cancer patients. The protocol was immunoSEQ multiplex PCR, while the TCRdb copy is restricted to in-frame clones and leaves out a portion. The sample totals some 180,000 clones. With 2 bases removed from V and 4 bases from J, the gap between germline ends came to 11 bases. The CDR3 loop spans 14 amino acids. Looked up from germline, CDR1 is MNHEY and CDR2 is SVGAGI. The V gene is TRBV6-5, the J gene TRBJ1-2; unclear D gene. The sequencing input was blood. The clonotype was recovered from a woman in her 30s in good health. For the CDR3, the DNA is TGTGCCAGCAGTTACGAGAGATGGTCCTATGGCTACACCTTC. Its translation is CASSYERWSYGYTF.